The subject of this entry is one T cell receptor beta chain. J gave up 4 bases and V 5 bases, and 33 bases lay outside the gene matches. The V gene's germline CDR1 is SQVTM and CDR2 ANQGSEA. This CDR3 is 22 amino acids long. This entry is derived from a study of blood T cell repertoires in COVID-19. Overall study context: T cells, B-cell-depleted T cells, or PBMCs provided the cDNA or gDNA that served as material.

In the original workflow: Scientists estimated how many nucleated cells there were by amplifying reference gene primers. Method: immunoSEQ multiplex PCR; TCRdb's copy keeps in-frame clones and lacks some. That table gives V, J and clone size, and the DNA gave D and trimming. The top ten hold 2.2% of the sample, which has fewer than 300,000 clones, 91% seen once. Seattle-derived patients entered the study during active infection and were followed longitudinally. This chain joins TRBV29-1 and TRBJ2-7; 9 bases line up with TRBD1. Material: peripheral blood. This receptor was taken from a woman in her twenties or thirties with COVID-19, enrolled during active disease. CDR3 in DNA: TGCAGCGTTCCATCTAGGGGGAAAAGCTGTAACATTGTGGGGACAGGGAGGTACGAGCAGTACTTC. It translates to CSVPSRGKSCNIVGTGRYEQYF.